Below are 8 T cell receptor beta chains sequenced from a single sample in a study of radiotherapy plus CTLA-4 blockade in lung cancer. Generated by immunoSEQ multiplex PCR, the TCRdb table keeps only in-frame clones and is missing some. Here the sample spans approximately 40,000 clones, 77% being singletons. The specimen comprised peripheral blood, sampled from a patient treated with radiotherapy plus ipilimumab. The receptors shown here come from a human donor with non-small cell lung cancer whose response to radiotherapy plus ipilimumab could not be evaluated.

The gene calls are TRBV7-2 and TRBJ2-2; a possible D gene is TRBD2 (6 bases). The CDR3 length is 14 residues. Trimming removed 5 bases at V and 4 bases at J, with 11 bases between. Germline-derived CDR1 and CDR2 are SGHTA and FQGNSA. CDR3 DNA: TGTGCCAGCAGCCGGGACTCCCGCACCGGGGAGCTGTTTTTT. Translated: CASSRDSRTGELFF.

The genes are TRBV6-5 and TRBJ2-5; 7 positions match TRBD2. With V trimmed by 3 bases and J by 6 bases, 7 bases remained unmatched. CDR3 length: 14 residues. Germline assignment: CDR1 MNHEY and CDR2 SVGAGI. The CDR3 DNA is TGTGCCAGCAGTTATCGGGGGGTTGGGAAGACCCAGTACTTC. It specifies CASSYRGVGKTQYF.

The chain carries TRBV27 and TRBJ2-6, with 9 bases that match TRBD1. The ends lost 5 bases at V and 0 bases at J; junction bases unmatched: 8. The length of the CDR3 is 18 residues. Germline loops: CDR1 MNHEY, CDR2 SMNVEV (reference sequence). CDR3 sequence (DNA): TGTGCCAGCAGTCCAGGGACAGGGTTTTACTCTGGGGCCAACGTCCTGACTTTC. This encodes CASSPGTGFYSGANVLTF.

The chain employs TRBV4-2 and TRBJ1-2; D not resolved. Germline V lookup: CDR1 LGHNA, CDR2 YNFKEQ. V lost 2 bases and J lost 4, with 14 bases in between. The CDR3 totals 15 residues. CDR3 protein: CASSQNNDNGYGYTF. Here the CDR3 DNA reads TGTGCCAGCAGCCAAAACAATGACAATGGCTATGGCTACACCTTC.

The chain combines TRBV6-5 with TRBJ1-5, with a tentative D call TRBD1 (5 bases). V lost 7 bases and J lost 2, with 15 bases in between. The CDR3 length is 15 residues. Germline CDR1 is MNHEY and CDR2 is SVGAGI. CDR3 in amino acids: CASKTRLGGNQPQHF. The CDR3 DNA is TGTGCCAGCAAGACACGGTTAGGGGGCAATCAGCCCCAGCATTTT.

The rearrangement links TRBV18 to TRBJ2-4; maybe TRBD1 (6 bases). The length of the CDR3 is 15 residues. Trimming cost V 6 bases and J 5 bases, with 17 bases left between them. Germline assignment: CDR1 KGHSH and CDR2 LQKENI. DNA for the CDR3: TGTGCCAGCTCCCCTAGACAGGTCAAGGAAAACATTCAGTACTTC. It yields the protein CASSPRQVKENIQYF.

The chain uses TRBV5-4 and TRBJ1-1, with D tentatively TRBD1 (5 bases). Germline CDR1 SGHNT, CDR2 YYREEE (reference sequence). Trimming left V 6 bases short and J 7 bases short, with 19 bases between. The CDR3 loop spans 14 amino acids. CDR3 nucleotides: TGTGCCAGCAAACCTAATGCGGACACTCGTGAAGCTTTCTTT. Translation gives CASKPNADTREAFF.

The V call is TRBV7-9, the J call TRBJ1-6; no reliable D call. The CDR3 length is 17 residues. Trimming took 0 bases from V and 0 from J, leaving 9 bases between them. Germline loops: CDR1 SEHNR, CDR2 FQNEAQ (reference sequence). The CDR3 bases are TGTGCCAGCAGCTTAGCCCCGAGAGGCTCCTATAATTCACCCCTCCACTTT. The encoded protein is CASSLAPRGSYNSPLHF.